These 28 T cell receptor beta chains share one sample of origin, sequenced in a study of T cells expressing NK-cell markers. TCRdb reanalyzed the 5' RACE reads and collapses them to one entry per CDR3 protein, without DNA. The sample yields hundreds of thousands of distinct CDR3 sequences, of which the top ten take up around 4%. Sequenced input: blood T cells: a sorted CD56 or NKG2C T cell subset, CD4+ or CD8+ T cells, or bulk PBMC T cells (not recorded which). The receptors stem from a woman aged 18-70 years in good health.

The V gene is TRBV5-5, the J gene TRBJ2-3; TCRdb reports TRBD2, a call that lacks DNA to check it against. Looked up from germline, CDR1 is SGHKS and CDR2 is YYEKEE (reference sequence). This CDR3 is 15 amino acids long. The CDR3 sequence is CASSRLAGGTDTQYF.

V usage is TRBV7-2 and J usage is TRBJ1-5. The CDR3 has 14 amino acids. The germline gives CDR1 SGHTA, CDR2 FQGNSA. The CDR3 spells CASSPAGNNQPQHF.

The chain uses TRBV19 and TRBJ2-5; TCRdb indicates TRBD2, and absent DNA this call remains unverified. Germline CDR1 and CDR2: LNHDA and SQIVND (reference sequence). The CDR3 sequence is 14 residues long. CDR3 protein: CASSMGGTRETQYF.

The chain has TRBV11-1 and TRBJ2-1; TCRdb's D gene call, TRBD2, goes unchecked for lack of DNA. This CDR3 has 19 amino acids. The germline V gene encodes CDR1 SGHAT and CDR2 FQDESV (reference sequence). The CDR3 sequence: CASPKGLAGGPTSYNEQFF.

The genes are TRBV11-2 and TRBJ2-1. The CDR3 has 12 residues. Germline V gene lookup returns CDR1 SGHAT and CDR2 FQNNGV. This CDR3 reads CASSSWLNEQFF.

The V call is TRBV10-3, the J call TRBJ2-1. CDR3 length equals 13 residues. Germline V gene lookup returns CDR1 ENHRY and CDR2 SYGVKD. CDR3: CAISERIDNEQFF.

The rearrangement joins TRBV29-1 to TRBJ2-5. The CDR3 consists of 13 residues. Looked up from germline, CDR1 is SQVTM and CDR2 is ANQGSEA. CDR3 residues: CSVTRTVIGTQYF.

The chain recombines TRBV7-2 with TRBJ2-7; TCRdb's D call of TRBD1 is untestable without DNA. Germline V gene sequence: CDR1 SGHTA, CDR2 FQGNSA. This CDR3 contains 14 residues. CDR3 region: CASSSKTTGAEQYF. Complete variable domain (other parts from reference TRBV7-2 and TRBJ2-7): GAGVSQSPSNKVTEKGKDVELRCDPISGHTALYWYRQSLGQGLEFLIYFQGNSAPDKSGLPSDRFSAERTGGSVSTLTIQRTQQEDSAVYLCASSSKTTGAEQYFGPGTRLTVT.

CDR3 amino acids: CASSPGPSSYNEQFF. The rearrangement uses TRBV18 and TRBJ2-1; the D call of TRBD1 rests on TCRdb alone, since no DNA is present to check it. The germline CDR1 and CDR2 sequences are KGHSH and LQKENI. CDR3 length: 15 amino acids.

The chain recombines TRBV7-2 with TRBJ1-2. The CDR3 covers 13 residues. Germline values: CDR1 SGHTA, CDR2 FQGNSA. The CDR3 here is CASSLSDHYGYTF.

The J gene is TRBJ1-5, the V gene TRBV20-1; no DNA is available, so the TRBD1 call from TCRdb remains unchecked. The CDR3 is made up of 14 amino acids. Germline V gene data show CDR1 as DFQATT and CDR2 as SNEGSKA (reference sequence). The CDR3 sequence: CSALRDRSNQPQHF.

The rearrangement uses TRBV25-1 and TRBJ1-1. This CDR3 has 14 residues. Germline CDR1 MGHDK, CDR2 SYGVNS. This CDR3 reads CASSPLGLRAEAFF.

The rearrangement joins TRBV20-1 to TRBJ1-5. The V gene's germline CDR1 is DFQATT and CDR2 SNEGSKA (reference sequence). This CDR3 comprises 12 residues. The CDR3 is CSARLRDQPQHF.

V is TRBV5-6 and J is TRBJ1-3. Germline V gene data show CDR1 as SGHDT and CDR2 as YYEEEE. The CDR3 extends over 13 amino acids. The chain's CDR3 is CASSWREANTIYF. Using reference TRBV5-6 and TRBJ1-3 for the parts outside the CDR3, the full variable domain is DAGVTQSPTHLIKTRGQQVTLRCSPKSGHDTVSWYQQALGQGPQFIFQYYEEEERQRGNFPDRFSGHQFPNYSSELNVNALLLGDSALYLCASSWREANTIYFGEGSWLTVV.

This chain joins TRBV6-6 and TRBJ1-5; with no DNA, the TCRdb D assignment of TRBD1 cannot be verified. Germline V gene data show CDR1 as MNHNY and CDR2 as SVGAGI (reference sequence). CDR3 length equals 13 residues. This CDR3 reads CASSTGDTQPQHF.

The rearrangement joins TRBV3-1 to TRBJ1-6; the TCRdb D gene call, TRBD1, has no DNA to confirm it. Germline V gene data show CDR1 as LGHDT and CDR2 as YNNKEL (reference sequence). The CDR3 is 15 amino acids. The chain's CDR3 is CASSQADWATSPLHF. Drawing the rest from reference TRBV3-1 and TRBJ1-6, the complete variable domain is DTAVSQTPKYLVTQMGNDKSIKCEQNLGHDTMYWYKQDSKKFLKIMFSYNNKELIINETVPNRFSPKSPDKAHLNLHINSLELGDSAVYFCASSQADWATSPLHFGNGTRLTVT.

Here the CDR3 reads CASSSGTAKETQYF. This chain connects TRBV6-5 to TRBJ2-5; TCRdb selects TRBD1, and the lack of DNA leaves this call unchecked. The CDR3 runs to 14 residues. Germline CDR1 MNHEY, CDR2 SVGAGI.

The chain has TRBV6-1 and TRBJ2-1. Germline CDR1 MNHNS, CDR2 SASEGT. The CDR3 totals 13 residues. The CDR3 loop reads CASSEFFNNEQFF.

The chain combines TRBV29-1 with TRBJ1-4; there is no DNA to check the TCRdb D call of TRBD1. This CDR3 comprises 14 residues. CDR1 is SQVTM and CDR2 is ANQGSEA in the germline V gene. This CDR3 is CSVAPTVGNEKLFF.

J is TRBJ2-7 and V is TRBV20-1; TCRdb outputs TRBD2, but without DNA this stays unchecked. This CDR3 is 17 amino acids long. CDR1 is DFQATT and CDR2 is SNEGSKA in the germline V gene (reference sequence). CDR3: CSARKAGVSTITYEQYF.

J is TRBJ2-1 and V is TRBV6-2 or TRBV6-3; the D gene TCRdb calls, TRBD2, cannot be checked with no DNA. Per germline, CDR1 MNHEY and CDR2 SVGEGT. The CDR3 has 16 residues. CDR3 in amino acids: CASRPLGTSGSGEQFF.

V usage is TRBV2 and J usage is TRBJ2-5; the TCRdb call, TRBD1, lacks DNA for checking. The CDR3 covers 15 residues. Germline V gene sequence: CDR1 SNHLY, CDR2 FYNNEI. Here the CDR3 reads CASSTTGRVGETQYF.

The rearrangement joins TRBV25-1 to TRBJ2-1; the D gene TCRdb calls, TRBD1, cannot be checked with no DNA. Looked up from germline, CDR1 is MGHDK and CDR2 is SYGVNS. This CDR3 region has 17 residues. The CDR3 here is CASSDFAPDSSYNEQFF.

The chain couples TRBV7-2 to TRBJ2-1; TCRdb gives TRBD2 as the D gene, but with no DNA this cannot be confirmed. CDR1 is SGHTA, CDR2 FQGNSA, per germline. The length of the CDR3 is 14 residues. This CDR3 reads CASSLSAGNNEQFF.

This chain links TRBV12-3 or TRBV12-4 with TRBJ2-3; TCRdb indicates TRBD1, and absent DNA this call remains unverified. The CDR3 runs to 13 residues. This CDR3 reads CASIWGAEDTQYF.

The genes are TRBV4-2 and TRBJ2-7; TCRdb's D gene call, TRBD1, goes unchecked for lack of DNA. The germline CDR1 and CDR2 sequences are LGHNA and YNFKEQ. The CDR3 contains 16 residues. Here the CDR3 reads CASSVPGTGSSYEQYF.

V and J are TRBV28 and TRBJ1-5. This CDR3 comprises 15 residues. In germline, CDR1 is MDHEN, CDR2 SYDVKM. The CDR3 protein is CASSFRHISNQPQHF. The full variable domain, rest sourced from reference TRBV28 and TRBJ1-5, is DVKVTQSSRYLVKRTGEKVFLECVQDMDHENMFWYRQDPGLGLRLIYFSYDVKMKEKGDIPEGYSVSREKKERFSLILESASTNQTSMYLCASSFRHISNQPQHFGDGTRLSIL.

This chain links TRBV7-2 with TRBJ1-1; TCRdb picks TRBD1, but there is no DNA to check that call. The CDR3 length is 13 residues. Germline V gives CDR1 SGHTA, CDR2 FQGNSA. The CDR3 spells CASSLGPSTEAFF.